Following are 9 T cell receptor beta chains from one sample sequenced in a study of post-analysis software for immune sequencing data. Study results and limitations: TRBV segments more frequent in patients than in controls numbered roughly five and included TRBV5-6, TRBV5-1 and TRBV20-1.

Their specific antigens are unknown. Prepared libraries of TCR beta cDNA carried unique molecular identifiers. TCRdb ran MiXCR on the PCR reads and lists one entry per CDR3 protein. The sample lists fewer than 600,000 distinct CDR3 sequences, approximately 45% occurring once. What was sequenced was blood. The origin of the receptors is a girl between 10 and 17 years old with multiple sclerosis.

The chain joins TRBV6-1 to TRBJ1-2; the D gene is possibly TRBD1 (6 bases). V was cut by 0 bases and J by 1 base, with 12 bases left in between. The CDR3 runs 16 residues. The V gene's germline CDR1 is MNHNS and CDR2 SASEGT. The CDR3 region has the DNA TGTGCCAGCAGTGAAGCCATACAGGGAAGTAACTATGGCTACACCTTC. Translation gives CASSEAIQGSNYGYTF.

This clonotype was found a few times. The genes are TRBV29-1 and TRBJ2-7; TRBD2 aligns across 14 bases. CDR1 is SQVTM and CDR2 is ANQGSEA in the germline V gene. This CDR3 is 14 amino acids long. After removal of 6 bases from V and 8 bases from J, the junction contained 9 bases not matched to a gene. Here the CDR3 reads CSVELGLAGAKQYF. The CDR3 region has the DNA TGCAGCGTCGAACTGGGACTAGCGGGAGCAAAGCAGTACTTC.

The V gene is TRBV20-1, the J gene TRBJ2-4, with TRBD1 matching over 8 bases. Germline-derived CDR1 and CDR2 are DFQATT and SNEGSKA (reference sequence). The ends lost 2 bases at V and 6 bases at J; junction bases unmatched: 12. CDR3 length equals 16 residues. For the CDR3, the DNA is TGCAGTGCTAGACGTCGGGCAGGGGGCGCGGGAAACATTCAGTACTTC. Translating it yields CSARRRAGGAGNIQYF.

The rearrangement links TRBV10-2 to TRBJ2-3; no reliable D call. The germline CDR1 and CDR2 sequences are WSHSY and SAAADI. Trimming took 10 bases from V and 2 from J, leaving 16 bases between them. CDR3 length: 14 amino acids. The CDR3 nucleotides are TGCGCCATCCTTTCTAGGTCCAACACAGATACGCAGTATTTT. As protein: CAILSRSNTDTQYF.

This clonotype appeared a few times. This chain joins TRBV20-1 and TRBJ2-5; either TRBD1 or TRBD2 may fit D (6 bases each). Germline V CDR1 and CDR2: DFQATT, SNEGSKA (reference sequence). This CDR3 is built from 14 residues. Trimming removed 3 bases at V and 4 bases at J, with 15 bases between. CDR3 residues: CSASPGGGRETQYF. The CDR3 nucleotides read TGCAGTGCTAGCCCAGGAGGGGGAAGAGAGACCCAGTACTTC.

The rearrangement joins TRBV20-1 to TRBJ2-7; 11 bases fit TRBD2. From germline, CDR1 is DFQATT and CDR2 SNEGSKA (reference sequence). The CDR3 sequence is 16 residues long. The junction had 7 bases not matched to a gene; V was cut back by 1 base and J by 2 bases. CDR3 nucleotide sequence: TGCAGTGCTAGAGTCTCCGGGACTAGCGGACCCTACGAGCAGTACTTC. Translated: CSARVSGTSGPYEQYF.

In this sample, this clonotype turned up a few times. The rearrangement uses TRBV7-2 and TRBJ2-4; 9 nucleotides match TRBD2. V lost 1 base to trimming and J lost 0 bases; unmatched junction nucleotides: 4. The germline gives CDR1 SGHTA, CDR2 FQGNSA. The CDR3 has 17 amino acids. Written as DNA, the CDR3 is TGTGCCAGCAGCTTAGAGGGTAGCGGGGGAGCCAAAAACATTCAGTACTTC. Its translation is CASSLEGSGGAKNIQYF.

The gene calls are TRBV13 and TRBJ1-4; 7 bases agree with TRBD1. The CDR3 contains 17 residues. J was trimmed by 5 bases and V by 6 bases; bases with no gene match: 15. The germline V gene encodes CDR1 PRHDT and CDR2 FYEKMQ (reference sequence). The CDR3 DNA reads TGTGCCAGCAGACCAGGGGCAGGGGGAAGCAAAAATGAAAAACTGTTTTTT. Translation: CASRPGAGGSKNEKLFF. Full variable domain (remainder filled in from reference TRBV13 and TRBJ1-4): AAGVIQSPRHLIKEKRETATLKCYPIPRHDTVYWYQQGPGQDPQFLISFYEKMQSDKGSIPDRFSAQQFSDYHSELNMSSLELGDSALYFCASRPGAGGSKNEKLFFGSGTQLSVL.

The count of this clonotype is one. A read error may account for a junction end that differs from germline. This rearrangement joins TRBV20-1 to TRBJ1-1, with 7 bases lining up with TRBD1. The germline gives CDR1 DFQATT, CDR2 SNEGSKA (reference sequence). CDR3 length: 14 residues. CDR3 coding DNA: TGCAGTGCCAGAGGACAGGAGACTTCGAATGAAGCTTTCTTT. The encoded protein is CSARGQETSNEAFF.